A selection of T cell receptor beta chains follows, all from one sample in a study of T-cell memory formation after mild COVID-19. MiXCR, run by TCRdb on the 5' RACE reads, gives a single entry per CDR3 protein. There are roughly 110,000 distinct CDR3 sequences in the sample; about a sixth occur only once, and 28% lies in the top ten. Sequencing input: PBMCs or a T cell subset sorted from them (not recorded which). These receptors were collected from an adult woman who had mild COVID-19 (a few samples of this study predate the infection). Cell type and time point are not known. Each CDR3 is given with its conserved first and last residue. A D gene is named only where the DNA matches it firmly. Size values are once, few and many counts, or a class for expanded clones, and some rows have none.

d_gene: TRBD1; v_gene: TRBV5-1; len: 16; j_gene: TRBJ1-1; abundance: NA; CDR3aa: CASSPGTGGLNTEAFF; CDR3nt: TGCGCCAGCAGCCCGGGGACAGGGGGTTTGAACACTGAAGCTTTCTTT
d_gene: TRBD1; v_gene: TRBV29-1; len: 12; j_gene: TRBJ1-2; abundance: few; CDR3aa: CSVPDRAGGYTF; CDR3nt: TGCAGCGTCCCGGACAGGGCTGGTGGCTACACCTTC
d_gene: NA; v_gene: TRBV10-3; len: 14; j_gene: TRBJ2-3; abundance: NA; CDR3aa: CAISGGLAPDTQYF; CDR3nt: TGTGCCATCAGTGGAGGCCTAGCTCCAGATACGCAGTATTTT
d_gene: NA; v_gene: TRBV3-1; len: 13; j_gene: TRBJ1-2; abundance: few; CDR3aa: CASSQEWRAGYTF; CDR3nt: TGTGCCAGCAGCCAAGAATGGAGGGCTGGCTACACCTTC
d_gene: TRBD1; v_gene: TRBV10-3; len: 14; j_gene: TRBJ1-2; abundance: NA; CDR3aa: CAISEPDRAYGYTF; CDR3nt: TGTGCCATCAGTGAGCCAGACAGGGCCTATGGCTACACCTTC
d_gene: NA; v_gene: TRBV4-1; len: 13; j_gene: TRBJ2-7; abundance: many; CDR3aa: CASSGAYTREQYF; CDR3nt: TGCGCCAGCAGCGGGGCCTATACGAGGGAGCAGTACTTC
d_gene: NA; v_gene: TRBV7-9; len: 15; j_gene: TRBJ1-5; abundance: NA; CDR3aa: CASSLILGESQPQHF; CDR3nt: TGTGCCAGCAGCTTAATCCTCGGGGAGAGTCAGCCCCAGCATTTT
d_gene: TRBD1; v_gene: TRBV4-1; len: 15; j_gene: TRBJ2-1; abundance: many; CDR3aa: CASSQGTGSVNEQFF; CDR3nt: TGCGCCAGCAGCCAAGGGACAGGCTCGGTCAATGAGCAGTTCTTC
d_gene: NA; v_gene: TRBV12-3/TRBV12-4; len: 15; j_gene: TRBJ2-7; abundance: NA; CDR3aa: CASSPIVGVGYEQYF; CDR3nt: TGTGCCAGCAGCCCTATAGTAGGGGTTGGCTACGAGCAGTACTTC
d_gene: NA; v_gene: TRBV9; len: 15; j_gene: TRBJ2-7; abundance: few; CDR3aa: CASSVDGAHPYEQYF; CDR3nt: TGTGCCAGCAGCGTAGATGGGGCCCACCCCTACGAGCAGTACTTC
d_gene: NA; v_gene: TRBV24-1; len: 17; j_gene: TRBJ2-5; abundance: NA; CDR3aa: CATSDLAQGTVGETQYF; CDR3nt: TGTGCCACCAGTGATTTGGCGCAGGGTACCGTCGGGGAGACCCAGTACTTC
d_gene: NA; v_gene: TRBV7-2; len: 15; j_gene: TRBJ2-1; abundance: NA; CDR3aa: CASSLWSLAYNEQFF; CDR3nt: TGTGCCAGCAGCCTGTGGAGTCTAGCCTACAATGAGCAGTTCTTC
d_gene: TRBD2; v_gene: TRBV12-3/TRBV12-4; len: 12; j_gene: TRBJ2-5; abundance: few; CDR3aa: CAIGLAGETQYF; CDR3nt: TGTGCCATAGGGCTAGCGGGGGAGACCCAGTACTTC
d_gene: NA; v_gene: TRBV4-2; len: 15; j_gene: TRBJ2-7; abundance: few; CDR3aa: CASSQVGSDIYEQYF; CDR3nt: TGTGCCAGCAGCCAAGTAGGATCCGACATCTACGAGCAGTACTTC
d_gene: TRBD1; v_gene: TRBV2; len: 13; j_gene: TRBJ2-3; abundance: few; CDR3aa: CASRATGGDTQYF; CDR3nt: TGTGCCAGCAGGGCCACAGGGGGAGATACGCAGTATTTT
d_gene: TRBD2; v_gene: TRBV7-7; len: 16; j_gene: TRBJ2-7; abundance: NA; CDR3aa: CASSLAPSGPESEQYF; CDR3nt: TGTGCTAGCAGCTTAGCCCCTAGCGGACCCGAGTCCGAGCAGTACTTC
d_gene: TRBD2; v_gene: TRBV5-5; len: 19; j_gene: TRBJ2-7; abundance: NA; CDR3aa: CASSPPGTSGGQVTYEQYF; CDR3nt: TGTGCCAGCAGCCCCCCCGGGACTAGCGGGGGGCAGGTCACCTACGAGCAGTACTTC
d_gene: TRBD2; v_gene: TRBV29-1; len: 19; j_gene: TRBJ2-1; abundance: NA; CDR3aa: CSVEYEVGLAGVWGNEQFF; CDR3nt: TGCAGCGTTGAATACGAGGTGGGACTAGCGGGAGTTTGGGGCAATGAGCAGTTCTTC
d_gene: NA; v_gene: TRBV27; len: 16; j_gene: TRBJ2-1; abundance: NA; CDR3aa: CASTPEMSASWSEQFF; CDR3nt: TGTGCCAGCACCCCCGAAATGAGCGCGAGCTGGAGTGAGCAGTTCTTC
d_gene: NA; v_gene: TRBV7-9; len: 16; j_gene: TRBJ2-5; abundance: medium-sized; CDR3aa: CASSRITRGPPETQYF; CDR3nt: TGTGCCAGCAGCAGAATCACTAGAGGTCCGCCAGAGACCCAGTACTTC
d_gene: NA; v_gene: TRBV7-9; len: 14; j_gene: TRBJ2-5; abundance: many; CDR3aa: CASSLGPPQETQYF; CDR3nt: TGTGCCAGCAGCTTAGGACCACCCCAAGAGACCCAGTACTTC
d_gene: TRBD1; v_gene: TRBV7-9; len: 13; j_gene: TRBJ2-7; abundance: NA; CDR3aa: CASSRGQFYEQYF; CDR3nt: TGTGCCAGCAGCCGGGGACAGTTCTACGAGCAGTACTTC